These 19 T cell receptor beta chains were all obtained from the same sample, sequenced in a study of blood T cell repertoires in COVID-19. Clones were sequenced by immunoSEQ multiplex PCR, and TCRdb holds only the in-frame ones, with some missing. The sample lists approximately 230,000 clones, roughly 85% occurring once. The sample comprised peripheral blood. All receptors derive from a man younger than 30 with active or convalescent COVID-19.

About this clone itself: This sample also contains other DNA sequences that code for the same CDR3. For the CDR3, the DNA is TGTGCCACCAGCAGAGACAGATATCAGCCCCAGCATTTT. Its protein product is CATSRDRYQPQHF. The chain combines TRBV15 with TRBJ1-5; no clear D. This CDR3 contains 13 residues. Trimming took 0 bases from V and 5 from J, leaving 5 bases between them. Per the germline V gene, CDR1 is LNHNV and CDR2 is YYDKDF (reference sequence).

The chain employs TRBV6-5 and TRBJ1-1; no reliable D call. This CDR3 comprises 15 residues. Germline V lookup: CDR1 MNHEY, CDR2 SVGAGI. The germline V and J ends were trimmed by 0 bases and 1 base, with 9 bases remaining between them. The CDR3 bases are TGTGCCAGCAGTTACTCCGGAGCTGGGAACACTGAAGCTTTCTTT. Translated, it gives CASSYSGAGNTEAFF.

CDR3 nucleotide sequence: TGTGCCAGCAGTAGCGGACAGAACTACGAGCAGTACTTC. Translated: CASSSGQNYEQYF. The chain combines TRBV6-2 or TRBV6-3 with TRBJ2-7, with D possibly TRBD1 on 6 matching bases. Germline assignment: CDR1 MNHEY and CDR2 SVGEGT. The CDR3 totals 13 residues. V lost 5 bases to trimming and J lost 3 bases, with 11 bases between them.

This clone was seen just once. The chain links TRBV27 to TRBJ1-4; 7 bases agree with TRBD1. V lost 4 bases to trimming and J lost 5 bases; unmatched junction nucleotides: 10. This CDR3 contains 16 residues. Per germline, CDR1 MNHEY and CDR2 SMNVEV (reference sequence). CDR3 region: CASSSISGTANEKLFF. DNA of the CDR3: TGTGCCAGCAGTTCAATATCCGGGACAGCAAATGAAAAACTGTTTTTT.

The chain links TRBV3-1 (or the pseudogene TRBV3-2) to TRBJ2-5; D might be TRBD2 (6 bases). The germline V gene encodes CDR1 LGHDT and CDR2 YNNKEL (reference sequence). This CDR3 has 15 residues. V lost 2 bases and J 2 bases, leaving 12 bases between the germline ends. The CDR3 here is CASSQNWAGQETQYF. The CDR3 region has the DNA TGTGCCAGCAGCCAAAATTGGGCGGGACAAGAGACCCAGTACTTC.

This rearrangement joins TRBV5-4 to TRBJ2-1; TRBD2 matches 7 bases. There are 15 residues in the CDR3. Germline trimming cut 4 bases from V and 5 bases from J; bases unmatched to any gene: 9. CDR1 is SGHNT and CDR2 is YYREEE in the germline V gene (reference sequence). This CDR3 reads CASSRPGGRHNEQFF. The CDR3 DNA reads TGTGCCAGCAGCCGGCCGGGAGGCCGTCACAATGAGCAGTTCTTC.

The chain has TRBV2 and TRBJ1-2; a possible D gene is TRBD1 (5 bases). With 4 bases removed from V and 5 bases from J, the gap between germline ends came to 14 bases. The CDR3 runs 14 residues. Looked up from germline, CDR1 is SNHLY and CDR2 is FYNNEI. The CDR3 spells CASSGPGKEYGYTF. Written as DNA, the CDR3 is TGTGCCAGCAGTGGTCCAGGGAAAGAGTATGGCTACACCTTC.

J is TRBJ1-2 and V is TRBV5-1; possible D gene TRBD1, 6 bases. Germline V lookup: CDR1 SGHRS, CDR2 YFSETQ. Trimming stripped 4 bases from V and 6 bases from J, with 19 bases between. The CDR3 extends over 15 amino acids. CDR3 region: CASSPDGGGLNGYTF. Here the CDR3 DNA reads TGCGCCAGCAGCCCCGACGGCGGGGGGCTAAATGGCTACACCTTC. Drawing the rest from reference TRBV5-1 and TRBJ1-2, the complete variable domain is KAGVTQTPRYLIKTRGQQVTLSCSPISGHRSVSWYQQTPGQGLQFLFEYFSETQRNKGNFPGRFSGRQFSNSRSEMNVSTLELGDSALYLCASSPDGGGLNGYTFGSGTRLTVV.

The V gene is TRBV19, the J gene TRBJ2-2, with 12 bases fitting TRBD2. The CDR3 contains 15 residues. The ends lost 8 bases at V and 5 bases at J; junction bases unmatched: 6. The germline CDR1 and CDR2 sequences are LNHDA and SQIVND (reference sequence). CDR3 amino acids: CASRPGLAGTGELFF. The CDR3 coding sequence is TGTGCCAGTCGGCCGGGACTAGCGGGTACCGGGGAGCTGTTTTTT. Full variable domain (outside the CDR3, taken from reference TRBV19 and TRBJ2-2): DGGITQSPKYLFRKEGQNVTLSCEQNLNHDAMYWYRQDPGQGLRLIYYSQIVNDFQKGDIAEGYSVSREKKESFPLTVTSAQKNPTAFYLCASRPGLAGTGELFFGEGSRLTVL.

The J gene is TRBJ2-7, the V gene TRBV29-1; 11 bases are a match to TRBD2. Germline V gives CDR1 SQVTM, CDR2 ANQGSEA. The CDR3 has 14 amino acids. Trimming cost V 0 bases and J 6 bases; bases outside gene matches: 4. As DNA, the CDR3 is TGCAGCGTTGAAGAACTAGCGGGAGCGGGCGAGCAGTACTTC. This codes for CSVEELAGAGEQYF.

The genes are TRBV9 and TRBJ2-3, with 7 bases aligning to TRBD1. Germline trimming cut 2 bases from V and 5 bases from J; bases unmatched to any gene: 5. Germline V gives CDR1 SGDLS, CDR2 YYNGEE. The CDR3 loop spans 14 amino acids. CDR3 coding DNA: TGTGCCAGCAGCGTGGGACAGACTTTAGATACGCAGTATTTT. Translated: CASSVGQTLDTQYF.

In DNA form, the CDR3 reads TGCGCCAGCAGCCAAGACACGGGAGCTGGAAACACCATATATTTT. Residues: CASSQDTGAGNTIYF. The chain links TRBV4-3 to TRBJ1-3; D remains ambiguous. The V end was cut by 0 bases, the J end by 2 bases, with 8 bases between. This CDR3 comprises 15 residues. The germline V gene encodes CDR1 LGHNA and CDR2 YSLEER.

The rearrangement uses TRBV5-8 and TRBJ2-7; TRBD2 is a possible D gene (6 bases). The ends were cut back, 2 bases at V and 3 bases at J, with 15 bases in the middle. The CDR3 is made up of 15 amino acids. Germline CDR1 is SGHTS and CDR2 is YDEGEE. The CDR3 bases are TGTGCCAGCAGCTTCGGGACTCTTTTATACTACGAGCAGTACTTC. This codes for CASSFGTLLYYEQYF.

The chain combines TRBV28 with TRBJ1-3, with no clear D. Germline CDR1 reads MDHEN; CDR2 reads SYDVKM. Trimming shortened V by 7 bases and J by 1 base, and 8 bases separated the two germline ends. The CDR3 sequence is 13 residues long. CDR3 loop: CASMEASGNTIYF. The DNA of the CDR3 is TGTGCCAGCATGGAGGCTTCTGGAAACACCATATATTTT.

This clone was counted a single time. The chain carries TRBV5-4 and TRBJ1-2; 8 bases align to TRBD1. The V gene end was trimmed by 2 bases and the J gene end by 3 bases; junction bases not matched to a gene: 6. CDR3 length equals 15 residues. Germline values: CDR1 SGHNT, CDR2 YYREEE (reference sequence). For the CDR3, the DNA is TGTGCCAGCAGCTTCGCCGGACAGGGCGACTATGGCTACACCTTC. It encodes CASSFAGQGDYGYTF.

The chain carries TRBV6-5 and TRBJ1-5, with 9 bases that match TRBD1. The CDR3 is made up of 15 amino acids. From germline, CDR1 is MNHEY and CDR2 SVGAGI. J was trimmed by 8 bases and V by 6 bases; bases with no gene match: 11. The CDR3 loop is CASSRTLDRGKPQHF. The CDR3 DNA follows: TGTGCCAGCAGCCGCACCCTGGACAGGGGTAAGCCCCAGCATTTT.

V gene TRBV27 combines with J gene TRBJ2-2, with TRBD1 matching 8 bases. The CDR3 covers 17 residues. Germline loops: CDR1 MNHEY, CDR2 SMNVEV (reference sequence). V shed 3 bases and J 0 bases; nucleotides not matched to a gene: 6. The CDR3 coding sequence is TGTGCCAGCAGTTTCGACAGGGGTCATCCGAACACCGGGGAGCTGTTTTTT. Translating it yields CASSFDRGHPNTGELFF.

CDR3 in DNA: TGTGCCAGCAGTGATAACGAGACTCCCATCTACAATGAGCAGTTCTTC. It is translated as CASSDNETPIYNEQFF. The chain couples TRBV6-1 to TRBJ2-1; D is ambiguous. Germline CDR1 is MNHNS and CDR2 is SASEGT. CDR3 length: 16 residues. Trimming cost V 3 bases and J 3 bases, with 15 bases left between them.

This clone was seen only a few times. The gene calls are TRBV29-1 and TRBJ1-4; D ambiguous. V was pared by 7 bases and J by 4 bases, with 16 bases between. The CDR3 is 14 amino acids. Germline V gene data show CDR1 as SQVTM and CDR2 as ANQGSEA. The CDR3 nucleotides are TGCAGCGCTGAGGCTGGGCAGTATAATGAAAAACTGTTTTTT. It specifies CSAEAGQYNEKLFF.